The rows below give T cell receptor beta chains drawn from one sample of a study of beta chain features in type 1 diabetes. Measured with immunoSEQ multiplex PCR; TCRdb has only the in-frame clones, and not every one. In the table there are approximately 600,000 clones, under 15% of which are singletons. The sample comprised naive CD4+ T cells from blood. The source of these receptors is a man aged 30 to 45 with type 1 diabetes. Both conserved end residues are part of each CDR3. A D gene is named only where the DNA matches it firmly. Size is stated for part of the rows, as once, few or many counts, or as a class when the clone is expanded.

len,abundance,j_gene,v_gene,d_gene,CDR3aa,CDR3nt
14,NA,TRBJ2-2,TRBV4-3,NA,CASSRGQRTGELFF,TGCGCCAGCAGTCGGGGACAACGAACCGGGGAGCTGTTTTTT
16,few,TRBJ2-2,TRBV14,TRBD2,CASSRGSGANTGELFF,TGTGCCAGCAGCCGAGGGAGCGGGGCGAACACCGGGGAGCTGTTTTTT
13,NA,TRBJ2-5,TRBV7-9,NA,CASSFSGEETQYF,TGTGCCAGCAGCTTCTCAGGGGAAGAGACCCAGTACTTC
13,few,TRBJ2-1,TRBV29-1,NA,CSVPTVSYNEQFF,TGCAGCGTACCGACAGTCTCCTACAATGAGCAGTTCTTC
15,NA,TRBJ1-2,TRBV28,TRBD1,CASRKDRVPSGGYTF,TGTGCCAGCAGGAAGGACAGGGTCCCCTCTGGTGGCTACACCTTC
15,few,TRBJ1-2,TRBV4-3,NA,CASSQDTGTTYGYTF,TGCGCCAGCAGCCAAGACACCGGGACAACCTATGGCTACACCTTC
18,NA,TRBJ2-7,TRBV7-9,NA,CASNFDGGAQRSSYEQYF,TGTGCCAGCAACTTTGACGGCGGGGCTCAAAGAAGCTCCTACGAGCAGTACTTC
15,NA,TRBJ2-5,TRBV7-2,TRBD1,CASSLVRGQPETQYF,TGTGCCAGCAGCTTAGTGAGGGGACAGCCAGAGACCCAGTACTTC
14,few,TRBJ2-5,TRBV19,NA,CASSIKLMAETQYF,TGTGCCAGTAGTATAAAGCTCATGGCCGAGACCCAGTACTTC
13,NA,TRBJ2-7,TRBV10-3,NA,CAISRQPTYEQYF,TGTGCCATCAGCAGACAGCCGACCTACGAGCAGTACTTC